This passage covers 4 T cell receptor beta chains from one sample sequenced in a study of CD8 T cells in ankylosing spondylitis. Study outcomes and limitations: About 8 highly homologous variants made up a TCR beta motif, and this motif appeared characteristic of ankylosing spondylitis blood.

These receptors have no known antigen. MiXCR, applied by TCRdb to the 5' RACE reads, yields one record per CDR3 protein. The repertoire has over 600,000 distinct CDR3 sequences, roughly 19% of them found once; the top ten carry around 19%. Sequenced material: blood, either unsorted or a sorted T cell fraction (not recorded which). These receptors were taken from a male donor with ankylosing spondylitis.

There are a few counts of this clonotype. The V call is TRBV5-1, the J call TRBJ1-3, with 8 bases aligning to TRBD1. The V segment lost 4 bases and the J segment 0 bases; nucleotides outside the gene matches: 6. Per the germline V gene, CDR1 is SGHRS and CDR2 is YFSETQ. The CDR3 loop spans 16 amino acids. CDR3 protein: CASSEGQALSGNTIYF. The CDR3 nucleotides are TGCGCCAGCAGCGAGGGACAGGCCCTCTCTGGAAACACCATATATTTT.

The V and J genes are TRBV10-3 and TRBJ2-5, with TRBD2 identical over 12 bases. The CDR3 is 15 residues long. Losses at the gene ends were 11 bases for V and 2 bases for J; bases not matched to a gene: 9. Germline loops: CDR1 ENHRY, CDR2 SYGVKD. CDR3 protein: CASGLAGGKQETQYF. The DNA of the CDR3 is TGTGCCTCGGGGCTAGCGGGAGGGAAACAAGAGACCCAGTACTTC.

This clonotype was found a few times. The V gene is TRBV10-3, the J gene TRBJ1-1; D remains unclear. V was pared by 4 bases and J by 3 bases, with 9 bases between. The length of the CDR3 is 13 residues. The germline V gene has CDR1 ENHRY and CDR2 SYGVKD. The CDR3 sequence: CAISGHPDTEAFF. The CDR3 nucleotides are TGTGCCATCAGTGGACACCCGGACACTGAAGCTTTCTTT.

The rearrangement joins TRBV9 to TRBJ2-2; 12 positions agree with TRBD2. Germline loops: CDR1 SGDLS, CDR2 YYNGEE. Trimming cost V 6 bases and J 5 bases; bases outside gene matches: 5. The CDR3 is 15 residues long. Written as DNA, the CDR3 is TGTGCCAGCAAGACTAGCGGGGGAGTTACCGGGGAGCTGTTTTTT. Translating gives CASKTSGGVTGELFF.